Included here is one TCR beta chain sequence, with context. The CDR3 spans 14 residues. Germline CDR1 SGDLS, CDR2 YYNGEE. V lost 4 bases to trimming and J lost 4 bases, with 14 bases between them. This sample was included in a study of blood T cell repertoires in COVID-19. In the study overall: COVID-19 samples collected from the United States, Italy and Spain covered acute and convalescent phases.

Sequenced by immunoSEQ multiplex PCR; TCRdb stores in-frame clones only, minus some. Of roughly 130,000 clones in the sample, 70% to 80% were seen once. The TCR originated in a man over 45 with acute or convalescent COVID-19. The sequenced sample consisted of peripheral blood. The chain carries TRBV9 and TRBJ1-1; D not certain. CDR3 in DNA: TGTGCCAGCAGCCCCTTTTCTGGGAGCACTGAAGCTTTCTTT. Translated, it gives CASSPFSGSTEAFF.